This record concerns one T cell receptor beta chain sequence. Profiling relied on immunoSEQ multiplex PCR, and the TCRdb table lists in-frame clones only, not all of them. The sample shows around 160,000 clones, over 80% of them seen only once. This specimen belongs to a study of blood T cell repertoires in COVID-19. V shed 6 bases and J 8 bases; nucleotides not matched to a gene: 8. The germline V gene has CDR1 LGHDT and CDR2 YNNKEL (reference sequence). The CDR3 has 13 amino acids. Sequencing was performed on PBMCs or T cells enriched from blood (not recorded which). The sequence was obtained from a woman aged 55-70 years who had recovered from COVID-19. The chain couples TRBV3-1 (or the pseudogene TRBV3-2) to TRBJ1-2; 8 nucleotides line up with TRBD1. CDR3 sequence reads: CASRQRNRGGYTF. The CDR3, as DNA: TGTGCCAGCAGGCAGCGGAACAGGGGGGGCTACACCTTC.